One sample yielded the 21 T cell receptor beta chains listed below, sequenced in a study of vaccination effects on CD4 cells after COVID-19. Prior to sequencing, the ViraFEST assay stimulated PBMC with viral peptide pools, which expanded the antigen-specific CD4+ T cells. Researchers isolated CD4+ T cells once ten to eleven days of culture had elapsed. A positive SARS-CoV-2 PCR test fell between March and December 2020. Profiled with immunoSEQ multiplex PCR; TCRdb holds only in-frame clones, not every one. The table lists 20,000 to 30,000 clones, 69% of them singletons. The antigens these receptors bind are not known. The sequenced sample was CD4+ T cells from PBMCs cultured with SARS-CoV-2 spike peptides, obtained before COVID-19 vaccination. The origin of the receptors is a human donor who had a prior SARS-CoV-2 infection.

This clone was seen a few times. The chain combines TRBV7-9 with TRBJ1-3, with 8 nucleotides matching TRBD1. Germline CDR1 reads SEHNR; CDR2 reads FQNEAQ (reference sequence). This CDR3 is built from 14 residues. Trimming at V came to 3 bases and at J to 2 bases, leaving 0 bases not matched to a gene. DNA of the CDR3: TGTGCCAGCAGCTTGGGACAGGCTGGAAACACCATATATTTT. This gives the protein CASSLGQAGNTIYF.

This clone was counted only a few times. V is TRBV9 and J is TRBJ2-2; D uncertain. The V end lost 0 bases, the J end lost 5 bases, and 14 bases lay between the germline ends. The CDR3 has 16 amino acids. Germline assignment: CDR1 SGDLS and CDR2 YYNGEE. In DNA form, the CDR3 reads TGTGCCAGCAGCGTAGAAAGGTTCGGGTTGACCGGGGAGCTGTTTTTT. It is translated as CASSVERFGLTGELFF.

This clone was detected only once. This chain links TRBV16 with TRBJ2-2, with a possible D match to TRBD1 (6 bases). V was cut by 4 bases and J by 5 bases, with 8 bases left in between. This CDR3 has 13 residues. Germline loops: CDR1 KGHSY, CDR2 FQNENV. The DNA for the CDR3 is TGTGCCAGCAGCCCCCAGGGGACCGGGGAGCTGTTTTTT. It specifies CASSPQGTGELFF.

The chain has TRBV11-2 and TRBJ2-7; 7 nucleotides line up with TRBD1. Trimming took 5 bases from V and 3 from J; bases not matched to a gene: 4. CDR1 is SGHAT, CDR2 FQNNGV, per germline. The CDR3 totals 13 residues. CDR3 in amino acids: CASSTRDSYEQYF. The DNA for the CDR3 is TGTGCCAGCAGCACAAGGGACAGCTACGAGCAGTACTTC.

The chain joins TRBV28 to TRBJ2-5, with D possibly matching TRBD2 (6 bases). V lost 6 bases to trimming and J lost 4 bases, with 6 bases between them. This CDR3 contains 11 residues. Germline values: CDR1 MDHEN, CDR2 SYDVKM. For the CDR3, the DNA is TGTGCCAGCAGCGGGAGAGAGACCCAGTACTTC. Its translation is CASSGRETQYF.

This clone was seen a single time. This chain links TRBV28 with TRBJ2-3; possibly TRBD2 for D (5 bases). Deletions cut 5 bases from V and 1 base from J, with 19 bases between. Per germline, CDR1 MDHEN and CDR2 SYDVKM. The CDR3 runs to 17 residues. CDR3 coding DNA: TGTGCCAGCAGTCGACACTTCCGGGGATGGGGCACAGATACGCAGTATTTT. Its protein product is CASSRHFRGWGTDTQYF.

The V gene is TRBV10-3, the J gene TRBJ1-1; D is ambiguous. CDR3 length: 15 amino acids. Trimming cost V 0 bases and J 1 base, with 9 bases left between them. The germline gives CDR1 ENHRY, CDR2 SYGVKD. The CDR3 DNA sequence: TGTGCCATCAGTGAGTCGGGGAGGGCGAACACTGAAGCTTTCTTT. It codes for CAISESGRANTEAFF.

This clone appeared a few times. The V call is TRBV18, the J call TRBJ2-3, with TRBD2 matching 7 bases. The CDR3 consists of 15 residues. Germline CDR1 reads KGHSH; CDR2 reads LQKENI. V lost 2 bases to trimming and J lost 2 bases; unmatched junction nucleotides: 4. CDR3 region: CASSPTSDPTDTQYF. The CDR3 nucleotides are TGTGCCAGCTCACCAACTAGCGACCCCACAGATACGCAGTATTTT.

The J gene is TRBJ2-1, the V gene TRBV28, with 7 bases that match TRBD1. The germline gives CDR1 MDHEN, CDR2 SYDVKM. V dropped 7 bases and J dropped 8; count of bases not matched to a gene: 5. This CDR3 has 12 residues. DNA for the CDR3: TGTGCCAGCATCGACAGGGTACATGAGCAGTTCTTC. Translation: CASIDRVHEQFF.

The rearrangement links TRBV4-3 to TRBJ2-7; the D gene is possibly TRBD1 (6 bases). V dropped 0 bases and J dropped 3 bases, with 6 bases sitting between them. This CDR3 comprises 13 residues. Looked up from germline, CDR1 is LGHNA and CDR2 is YSLEER. The CDR3 DNA reads as TGCGCCAGCAGCCAAGACAGGGGCTACGAGCAGTACTTC. Protein product: CASSQDRGYEQYF.

The CDR3 bases are TGTGCCAGTAGTCCAGGGAACTTCGGAAACACCATATATTTT. Its protein product is CASSPGNFGNTIYF. The chain is built from TRBV19 and TRBJ1-3; weak D call: TRBD1 (5 bases). The CDR3 has 14 residues. Between the trimmed V and J ends, which lost 5 bases and 4 bases, there was a span of 12 bases. Germline V lookup: CDR1 LNHDA, CDR2 SQIVND (reference sequence).

The V and J genes are TRBV19 and TRBJ2-5; perhaps TRBD1 as D (6 bases). Trimming shortened V by 4 bases and J by 4 bases, and 13 bases separated the two germline ends. This CDR3 has 14 amino acids. Germline V gene sequence: CDR1 LNHDA, CDR2 SQIVND (reference sequence). The CDR3 spells CASSNPGVGETQYF. Here the CDR3 DNA reads TGTGCCAGTAGTAATCCAGGGGTTGGAGAGACCCAGTACTTC. Full variable domain (outside the CDR3, taken from reference TRBV19 and TRBJ2-5): DGGITQSPKYLFRKEGQNVTLSCEQNLNHDAMYWYRQDPGQGLRLIYYSQIVNDFQKGDIAEGYSVSREKKESFPLTVTSAQKNPTAFYLCASSNPGVGETQYFGPGTRLLVL.

The sample holds a few counts of this clone. The chain links TRBV19 to TRBJ2-3, with 14 bases identical to TRBD2. This CDR3 is built from 17 residues. J lost 3 bases, V lost 6 bases, and 8 bases had no gene match. Germline CDR1 LNHDA, CDR2 SQIVND (reference sequence). The CDR3 DNA sequence: TGTGCCAGTAGAGGATTAGGACTAGCGGGAGGAACAGATACGCAGTATTTT. This sequence encodes CASRGLGLAGGTDTQYF.

The chain employs TRBV19 and TRBJ2-7, with 7 bases lining up with TRBD2. The CDR3 runs 15 residues. The J segment lost 6 bases and the V segment lost 2 bases, leaving 10 bases of the junction unmatched. Per germline, CDR1 LNHDA and CDR2 SQIVND (reference sequence). The CDR3 sequence is CASSIYGGGTTEQYF. CDR3 sequence (DNA): TGTGCCAGTAGTATATATGGGGGAGGGACGACCGAGCAGTACTTC.

The chain employs TRBV7-3 and TRBJ2-1; D not resolved. The V end lost 4 bases, the J end lost 5 bases, and 12 bases lay between the germline ends. Germline CDR1 and CDR2: SGHTA and FQGTGA. The CDR3 is made up of 14 amino acids. The CDR3 sequence is CASSSALFNNEQFF. The CDR3 DNA sequence: TGTGCCAGCAGCTCGGCGTTATTCAACAATGAGCAGTTCTTC. Full variable domain (remainder filled in from reference TRBV7-3 and TRBJ2-1): GAGVSQTPSNKVTEKGKYVELRCDPISGHTALYWYRQSLGQGPEFLIYFQGTGAADDSGLPNDRFFAVRPEGSVSTLKIQRTERGDSAVYLCASSSALFNNEQFFGPGTRLTVL.

The chain joins TRBV5-6 to TRBJ1-5, with a tentative D call TRBD1 (5 bases). V shed 5 bases and J shed 7 bases, with 13 bases lying between them. In germline, CDR1 is SGHDT, CDR2 YYEEEE. The CDR3 runs to 13 residues. The CDR3: CASRAGPGQPQHF. CDR3 nucleotide sequence: TGTGCCAGCAGGGCAGGGCCAGGCCAGCCCCAGCATTTT.

The J gene is TRBJ2-3, the V gene TRBV5-1; either TRBD1 or TRBD2 may fit D (6 bases each). CDR1 and CDR2 from the germline V gene are SGHRS and YFSETQ. Trimming left V 0 bases short and J 4 bases short, with 12 bases between. CDR3 length: 15 amino acids. The CDR3 nucleotides are TGCGCCAGCAGCTTGGTTGGGGGGCCTGCAGATACGCAGTATTTT. Residues: CASSLVGGPADTQYF.

CDR3 protein: CASSAEIPSRTGRTEAFF. In nucleotides, the CDR3 is TGTGCCAGCAGCGCCGAGATCCCTTCCCGGACAGGCCGGACTGAAGCTTTCTTT. The genes are TRBV9 and TRBJ1-1, with 7 bases fitting TRBD1. Germline V CDR1 and CDR2: SGDLS, YYNGEE. CDR3 size: 18 residues. V gave up 3 bases and J gave up 5 bases; unmatched junction bases: 19.

This sequence joins TRBV10-3 and TRBJ2-7; TRBD2 aligns across 8 bases. Trimming removed 7 bases from V and 2 bases from J; junction bases left unmatched: 7. The CDR3 extends over 14 amino acids. From germline, CDR1 is ENHRY and CDR2 SYGVKD. In DNA form, the CDR3 reads TGTGCCATCAAGAGTAGCGGGACTACCTACGAGCAGTACTTC. It encodes CAIKSSGTTYEQYF.

Notes on this clone: Other nucleotide sequences in the sample specify the same CDR3. The rearrangement uses TRBV10-3 and TRBJ2-5, with D uncertain. The CDR3 covers 11 residues. Trimming removed 4 bases from V and 4 bases from J, with 4 bases in between. From germline, CDR1 is ENHRY and CDR2 SYGVKD. The DNA of the CDR3 is TGTGCCATCAGTGGGGGAGAGACCCAGTACTTC. It is translated as CAISGGETQYF.

Only a few counts were recorded for this clone. This chain connects TRBV15 to TRBJ2-7, with D hard to call. In germline, CDR1 is LNHNV, CDR2 YYDKDF (reference sequence). V was shortened by 0 bases and J by 3 bases, with 9 bases between the two germline ends. CDR3 size: 14 residues. The DNA for the CDR3 is TGTGCCACCAGCAGAGATGTAAACGACTACGAGCAGTACTTC. Encoded protein: CATSRDVNDYEQYF.